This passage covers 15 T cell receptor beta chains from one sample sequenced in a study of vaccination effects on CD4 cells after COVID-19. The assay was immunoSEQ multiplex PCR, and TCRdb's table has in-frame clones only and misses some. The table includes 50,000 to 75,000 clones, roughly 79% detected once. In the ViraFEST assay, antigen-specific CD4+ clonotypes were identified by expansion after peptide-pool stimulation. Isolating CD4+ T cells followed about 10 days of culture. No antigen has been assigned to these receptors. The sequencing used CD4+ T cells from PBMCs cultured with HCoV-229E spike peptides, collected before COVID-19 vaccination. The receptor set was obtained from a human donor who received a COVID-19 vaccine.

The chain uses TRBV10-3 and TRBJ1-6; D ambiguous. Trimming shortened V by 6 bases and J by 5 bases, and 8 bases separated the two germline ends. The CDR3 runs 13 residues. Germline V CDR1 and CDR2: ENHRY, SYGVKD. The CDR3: CAIRGRDNSPLHF. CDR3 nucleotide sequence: TGTGCCATCAGAGGACGGGATAATTCACCCCTCCACTTT.

Here the CDR3 DNA reads TGTGCCACCAGTGATTCGCGGCAGCTAACAGATACGCAGTATTTT. Residues: CATSDSRQLTDTQYF. The chain has TRBV24-1 and TRBJ2-3, with no clear D. The CDR3 is 15 residues long. Trimming pared 2 bases from V and 3 bases from J, leaving 11 bases between. Germline values: CDR1 KGHDR, CDR2 SFDVKD.

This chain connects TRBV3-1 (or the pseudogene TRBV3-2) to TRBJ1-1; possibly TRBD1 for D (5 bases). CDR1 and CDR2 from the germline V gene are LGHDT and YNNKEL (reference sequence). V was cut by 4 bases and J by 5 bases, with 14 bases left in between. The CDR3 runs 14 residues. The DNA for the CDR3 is TGTGCCAGCAGCCTAAATGAGGGGTGGACTGAAGCTTTCTTT. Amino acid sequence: CASSLNEGWTEAFF.

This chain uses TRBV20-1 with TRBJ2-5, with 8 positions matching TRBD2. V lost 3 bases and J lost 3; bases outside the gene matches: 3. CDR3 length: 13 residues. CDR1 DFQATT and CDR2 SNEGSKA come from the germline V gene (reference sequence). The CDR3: CSASSGGEETQYF. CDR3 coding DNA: TGCAGTGCTAGTTCGGGGGGGGAAGAGACCCAGTACTTC.

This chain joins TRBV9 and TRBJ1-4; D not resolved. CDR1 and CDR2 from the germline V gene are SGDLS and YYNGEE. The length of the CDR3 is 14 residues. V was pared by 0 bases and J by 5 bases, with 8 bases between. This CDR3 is CASSVEGRNEKLFF. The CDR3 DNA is TGTGCCAGCAGCGTAGAGGGTCGAAATGAAAAACTGTTTTTT.

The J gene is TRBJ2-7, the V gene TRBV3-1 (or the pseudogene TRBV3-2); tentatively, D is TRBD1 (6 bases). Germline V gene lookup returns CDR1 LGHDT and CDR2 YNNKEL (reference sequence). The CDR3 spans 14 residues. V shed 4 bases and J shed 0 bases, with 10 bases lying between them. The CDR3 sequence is CASSRDRSSYEQYV. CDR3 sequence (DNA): TGTGCCAGCAGCCGAGACAGGAGCTCCTACGAGCAGTACGTC.

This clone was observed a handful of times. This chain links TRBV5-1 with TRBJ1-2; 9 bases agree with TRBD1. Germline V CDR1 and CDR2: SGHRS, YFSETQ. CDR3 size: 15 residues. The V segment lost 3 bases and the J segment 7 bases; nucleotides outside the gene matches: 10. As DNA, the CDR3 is TGCGCCAGCAGCTCGTTACAGGGGGCGCCGGGTGGCTACACCTTC. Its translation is CASSSLQGAPGGYTF.

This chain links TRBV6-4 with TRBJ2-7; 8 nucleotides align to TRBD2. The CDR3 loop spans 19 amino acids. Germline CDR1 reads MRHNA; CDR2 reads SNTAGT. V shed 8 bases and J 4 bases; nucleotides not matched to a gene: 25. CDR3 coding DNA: TGTGCCAGCCAGCCTCATGATACTAGATTAAGCGGGGGTTGGTACGAGCAGTACGTC. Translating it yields CASQPHDTRLSGGWYEQYV.

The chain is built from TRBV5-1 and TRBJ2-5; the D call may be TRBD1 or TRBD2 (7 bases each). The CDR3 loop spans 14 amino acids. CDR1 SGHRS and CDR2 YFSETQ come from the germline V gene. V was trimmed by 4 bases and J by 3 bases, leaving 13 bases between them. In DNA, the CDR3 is TGCGCCAGCAGCCCCAGGGGGGGGGAAGAGACCCAGTACTTC. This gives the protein CASSPRGGEETQYF.

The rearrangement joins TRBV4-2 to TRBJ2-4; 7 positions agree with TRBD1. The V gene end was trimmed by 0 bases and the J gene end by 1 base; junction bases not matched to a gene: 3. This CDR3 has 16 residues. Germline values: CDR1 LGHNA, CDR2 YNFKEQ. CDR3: CASSQEYRGAKNIQYF. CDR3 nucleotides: TGTGCCAGCAGCCAAGAGTACAGGGGTGCCAAAAACATTCAGTACTTC.

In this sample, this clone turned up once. CDR3 nucleotides: TGTGCCAGCAGCCCAAGACTAGCGGGGCTAAGCACAGATACGCAGTATTTT. This gives the protein CASSPRLAGLSTDTQYF. The genes are TRBV7-3 and TRBJ2-3; 11 bases align to TRBD2. The CDR3 length is 17 residues. Germline V CDR1 and CDR2: SGHTA, FQGTGA. V shed 5 bases and J 0 bases; nucleotides not matched to a gene: 7.

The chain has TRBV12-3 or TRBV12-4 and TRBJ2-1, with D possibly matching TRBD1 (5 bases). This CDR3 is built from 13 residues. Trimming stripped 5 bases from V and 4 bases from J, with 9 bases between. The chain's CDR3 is CASSTTEYNEQFF. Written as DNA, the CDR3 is TGTGCCAGCAGTACGACAGAATACAATGAGCAGTTCTTC.

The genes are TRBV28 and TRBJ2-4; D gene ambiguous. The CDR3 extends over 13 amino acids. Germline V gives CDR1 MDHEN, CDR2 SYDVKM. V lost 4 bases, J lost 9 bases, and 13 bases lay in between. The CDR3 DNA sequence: TGTGCCAGCAGTTCGCCGACACTCGGCATTCAGTACTTC. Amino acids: CASSSPTLGIQYF.

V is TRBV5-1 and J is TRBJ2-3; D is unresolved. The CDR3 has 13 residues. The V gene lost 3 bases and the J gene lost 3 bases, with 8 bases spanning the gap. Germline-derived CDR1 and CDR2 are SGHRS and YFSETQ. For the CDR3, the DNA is TGCGCCAGCAGCTATCAACCGACAGATACGCAGTATTTT. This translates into CASSYQPTDTQYF.

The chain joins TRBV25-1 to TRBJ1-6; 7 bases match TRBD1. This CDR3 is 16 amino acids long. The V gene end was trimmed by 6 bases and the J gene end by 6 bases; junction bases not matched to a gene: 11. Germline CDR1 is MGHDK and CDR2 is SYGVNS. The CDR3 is CASRKTGTLANSPLHF. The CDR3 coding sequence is TGTGCCAGCAGAAAGACAGGGACCCTTGCTAATTCACCCCTCCACTTT.